These T cell receptor beta chains were read from a single sample in a study of cytomegalovirus exposure and HLA in healthy donors. The protocol was immunoSEQ multiplex PCR, while the TCRdb copy is restricted to in-frame clones and leaves out a portion. The sample has 60,000 to 70,000 clones, about 89% seen once. Sequenced sample: PBMCs. The receptors here all came from a woman aged 18-35 years in good health and CMV-seronegative. Each CDR3 is given with its conserved first and last residue. D genes are given only for firm matches. Part of the rows lack a size; the others show once, few, many or a class for expanded clones.

CDR3nt | CDR3aa | d_gene | j_gene | v_gene | abundance
TGTGCCAGCAGTTACGGGTCGGGACTACAGTACTTC | CASSYGSGLQYF | TRBD2 | TRBJ2-7 | TRBV6-5 | .
TGCGCCAGCAGCTTGGTCTTAGGGACAGGAATAAACGAGCAGTACTTC | CASSLVLGTGINEQYF | TRBD1 | TRBJ2-7 | TRBV5-1 | once
TGTGCCAGCAGTTGGACAGGGATGGAGACCCAGTACTTC | CASSWTGMETQYF | TRBD1 | TRBJ2-5 | TRBV27 | once
TGTGCCAGCAGCGGACGGACTAGCGGGGACTTAAACACCGGGGAGCTGTTTTTT | CASSGRTSGDLNTGELFF | TRBD2 | TRBJ2-2 | TRBV9 | .
TGTGCCAGCAGCTTTACACGAGGCACTGAAGCTTTCTTT | CASSFTRGTEAFF | . | TRBJ1-1 | TRBV7-3 | .
TGTGCCAGTAGGACTGAAAATTCACCCCTCCACTTT | CASRTENSPLHF | . | TRBJ1-6 | TRBV19 | few
TGTGCCAGCAGCTTGGTAGTCTCGCGGGGGGGAGAGACCCAGTACTTC | CASSLVVSRGGETQYF | TRBD2 | TRBJ2-5 | TRBV5-8 | .
TGTGCCAGCAGTTCTTTGAGAAATGAGCAGTTCTTC | CASSSLRNEQFF | . | TRBJ2-1 | TRBV28 | .
TGTGCCAGCAGTCGACAGGGCTCCTTCTCTGGAAACACCATATATTTT | CASSRQGSFSGNTIYF | TRBD1 | TRBJ1-3 | TRBV2 | .
TGTGCCAGCAGTTTTCCTCTTCTCGAGGGGAACACTGAAGCTTTCTTT | CASSFPLLEGNTEAFF | . | TRBJ1-1 | TRBV28 | .
TGTGCCTGGAGTGTTTTCCACAGGGGGACTAATGAAAAACTGTTTTTT | CAWSVFHRGTNEKLFF | TRBD1 | TRBJ1-4 | TRBV30 | .
TGCGCCAGCAAGAGACAGGGGGGCACAGATACGCAGTATTTT | CASKRQGGTDTQYF | TRBD1 | TRBJ2-3 | TRBV5-1 | .
TGCGCCAGCAGCTTGGGGACAGGGGACGGAAACACCATATATTTT | CASSLGTGDGNTIYF | TRBD1 | TRBJ1-3 | TRBV5-1 | .
TGTGCCAGCAGCGTGGGCTTAAGCGGGGAAAACTCCTACGAGCAGTACTTC | CASSVGLSGENSYEQYF | TRBD2 | TRBJ2-7 | TRBV9 | .
TGTGCCAGCAACCAAGTCCCCCAGGGACAGGGGCACTATTTT | CASNQVPQGQGHYF | TRBD1 | TRBJ2-3 | TRBV27 | .
TGCGCCAGCAGCCAAGTGACTAGAACAGATACGCAGTATTTT | CASSQVTRTDTQYF | . | TRBJ2-3 | TRBV4-1 | .
TGCGCCAGCAGCCTGAGGGCTAGCGGGGGGGCTGAGCAGTTCTTC | CASSLRASGGAEQFF | TRBD2 | TRBJ2-1 | TRBV5-1 | .
TGTGCCAGCAGCTCGGGACAGGGGGTTATTTACGAGCAGTACTTC | CASSSGQGVIYEQYF | TRBD1 | TRBJ2-7 | TRBV7-9 | .
TGTGCCAGCAGCCCCTCGACTAGCGGGGGGGCAGGGGAGACCCAGTACTTC | CASSPSTSGGAGETQYF | TRBD2 | TRBJ2-5 | TRBV4-2 | .
TGTGCCAGCAGTTCTACGGGAGGTTACACCGGGGAGCTGTTTTTT | CASSSTGGYTGELFF | TRBD2 | TRBJ2-2 | TRBV27 | .
TGTGCCAGTAGTATAGATCTGGCCCGCAATCAGCCCCAGCATTTT | CASSIDLARNQPQHF | . | TRBJ1-5 | TRBV19 | once
TGTGCCAGCTCACCCGCGCAGGGGGTTGCTTTCTTT | CASSPAQGVAFF | TRBD1 | TRBJ1-1 | TRBV18 | .
TGTGCCAGTAGTAATTACAGGGGGGTCGACACTGAAGCTTTCTTT | CASSNYRGVDTEAFF | TRBD1 | TRBJ1-1 | TRBV19 | .
TGTGCCAGCAGCTCCGGACTCGGGGAGCTGTTTTTT | CASSSGLGELFF | . | TRBJ2-2 | TRBV7-3 | .
TGTGCCAGCTCACCATTTCATGGGACAGGGAACGAGCAGTACTTC | CASSPFHGTGNEQYF | TRBD1 | TRBJ2-7 | TRBV18 | .
TGTGCCAGCAGCTTCTCGGCTAGCGGGGGGGCTGAGCAGTTCTTC | CASSFSASGGAEQFF | TRBD2 | TRBJ2-1 | TRBV11-2 | .
TGTGCCAGCAGTCTCGGGACTCCGGACTACGAGCAGTACTTC | CASSLGTPDYEQYF | . | TRBJ2-7 | TRBV25-1 | few
TGTGCCAGCAGCTTAGATTTTAGCGGGAGCTATGAGCAGTTCTTC | CASSLDFSGSYEQFF | TRBD2 | TRBJ2-1 | TRBV11-2 | .
TGTGCCAGCAGCTTAGCTAGCGGGAGGAATGAGCAGTTCTTC | CASSLASGRNEQFF | TRBD2 | TRBJ2-1 | TRBV5-4 | once
TGTGCCAGCAGCTTGCAGGGGATCGGAGAGACCCAGTACTTC | CASSLQGIGETQYF | . | TRBJ2-5 | TRBV7-7 | .
TGTGCCAGCAGTTACTCCGGGACACATGGCTACACCTTC | CASSYSGTHGYTF | . | TRBJ1-2 | TRBV6-5 | .
TGTGCCAGCAAAGAGGGGGAGATGAACACTGAAGCTTTCTTT | CASKEGEMNTEAFF | . | TRBJ1-1 | TRBV2 | .
TGTGCCAGCAGCTTAAGACGGGAGGGGTATACGCAGTATTTT | CASSLRREGYTQYF | TRBD2 | TRBJ2-3 | TRBV7-3 | .